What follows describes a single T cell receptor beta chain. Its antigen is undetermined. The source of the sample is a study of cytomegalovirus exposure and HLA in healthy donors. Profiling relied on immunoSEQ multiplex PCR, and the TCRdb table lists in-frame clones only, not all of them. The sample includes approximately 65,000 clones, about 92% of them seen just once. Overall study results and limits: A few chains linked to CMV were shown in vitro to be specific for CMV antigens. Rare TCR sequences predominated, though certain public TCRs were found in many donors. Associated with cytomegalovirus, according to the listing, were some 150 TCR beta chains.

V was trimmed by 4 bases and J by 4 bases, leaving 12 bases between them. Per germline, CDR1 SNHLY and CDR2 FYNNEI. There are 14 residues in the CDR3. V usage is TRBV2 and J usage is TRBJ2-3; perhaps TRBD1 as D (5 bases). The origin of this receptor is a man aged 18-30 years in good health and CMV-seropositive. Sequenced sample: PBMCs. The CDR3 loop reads CASSAGLSADTQYF. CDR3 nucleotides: TGTGCCAGCAGTGCAGGGCTGAGCGCAGATACGCAGTATTTT. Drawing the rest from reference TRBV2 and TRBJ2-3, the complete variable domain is EPEVTQTPSHQVTQMGQEVILRCVPISNHLYFYWYRQILGQKVEFLVSFYNNEISEKSEIFDDQFSVERPDGSNFTLKIRSTKLEDSAMYFCASSAGLSADTQYFGPGTRLTVL.